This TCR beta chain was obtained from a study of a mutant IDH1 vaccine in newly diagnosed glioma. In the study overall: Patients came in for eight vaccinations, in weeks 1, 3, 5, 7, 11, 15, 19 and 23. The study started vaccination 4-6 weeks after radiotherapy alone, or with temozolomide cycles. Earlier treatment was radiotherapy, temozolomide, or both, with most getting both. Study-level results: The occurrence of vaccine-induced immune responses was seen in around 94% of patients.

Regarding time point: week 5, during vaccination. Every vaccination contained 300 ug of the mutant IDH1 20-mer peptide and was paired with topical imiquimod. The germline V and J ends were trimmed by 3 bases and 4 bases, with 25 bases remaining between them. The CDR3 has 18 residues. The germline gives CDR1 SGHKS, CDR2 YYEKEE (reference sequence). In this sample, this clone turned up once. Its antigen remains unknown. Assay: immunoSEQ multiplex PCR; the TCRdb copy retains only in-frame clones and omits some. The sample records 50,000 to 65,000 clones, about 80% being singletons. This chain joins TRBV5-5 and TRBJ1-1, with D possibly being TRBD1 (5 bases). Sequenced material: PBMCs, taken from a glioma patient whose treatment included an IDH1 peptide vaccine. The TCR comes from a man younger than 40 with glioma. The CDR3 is CASSSVPGTTSGGTEAFF. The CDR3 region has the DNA TGTGCCAGCAGCTCCGTCCCAGGGACCACATCGGGGGGCACTGAAGCTTTCTTT. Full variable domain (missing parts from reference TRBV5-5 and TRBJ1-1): DAGVTQSPTHLIKTRGQQVTLRCSPISGHKSVSWYQQVLGQGPQFIFQYYEKEERGRGNFPDRFSARQFPNYSSELNVNALLLGDSALYLCASSSVPGTTSGGTEAFFGQGTRLTVV.